This TCR beta chain emerged from a study of CD8+ T cells in alopecia areata. Overall study context: Oral tofacitinib, 5 to 10 mg twice daily, was given in an open-label trial. People stayed on tofacitinib for 6 to 18 months, then stopped the drug for 6 months. Using the percentage of affected scalp area, treated patients' severity was scored.

V was cut by 3 bases and J by 8 bases, with 13 bases left in between. The CDR3 spans 13 residues. The germline V gene has CDR1 MGHRA and CDR2 YSYEKL. Extraction of RNA preceded its reverse transcription into cDNA, which served as the sequencing template. Method: immunoSEQ multiplex PCR; TCRdb's copy keeps in-frame clones and lacks some. The sample lists more than 100,000 clones, just over 85% occurring once. Specified treatment: oral pan-JAK inhibitor, 5-10 mg twice daily. The study team obtained lesional scalp punch biopsies and peripheral blood from alopecia areata patients. The gene calls are TRBV4-1 and TRBJ1-1, with D possibly matching TRBD1 (6 bases). The TCR was taken from a human donor with alopecia areata. The sample in question was CD8+ T cells sorted from blood, obtained at week 34, from a patient treated with tofacitinib. The DNA of the CDR3 is TGCGCCAGCAGCCACCCCAGGGGTGCAGAAGCTTTCTTT. Its protein product is CASSHPRGAEAFF.